This note documents a single T cell receptor beta chain sequence. What it binds is not known. This sample was included in a study of cytomegalovirus exposure and HLA in healthy donors. Turning to the study itself: There were approximately 85 million unique TCRs (from HLA-typed donors) in an early data release. Among the approximately 370 donors who were genotyped, approximately 76% fell in the genetic ancestry cluster that is associated with self-reported Caucasian donors.

The PCR had 60 Vbeta and 13 Jbeta primers. Only in-frame clones appear in the TCRdb table, and some are missing; sequencing was by immunoSEQ multiplex PCR. The data contain about 160,000 clones, around four fifths of them singletons. Study results and limitations: Later on, a genetic analysis was performed. It linked a missense variant in DCLRE1C with V- and J-gene trimming of TCR beta.

The receptor's source is a man aged 30 to 39 in good health and CMV-seronegative. Sequenced: PBMCs.

The CDR3 loop is CASSRGPQPQHF. The CDR3 DNA reads TGTGCCAGCTCGCGGGGGCCTCAGCCCCAGCATTTT. The chain couples TRBV13 to TRBJ1-5; TRBD1 is a possible D gene (6 bases). The CDR3 covers 12 residues. V dropped 8 bases and J dropped 6 bases, with 11 bases sitting between them. Germline CDR1 reads PRHDT; CDR2 reads FYEKMQ (reference sequence).